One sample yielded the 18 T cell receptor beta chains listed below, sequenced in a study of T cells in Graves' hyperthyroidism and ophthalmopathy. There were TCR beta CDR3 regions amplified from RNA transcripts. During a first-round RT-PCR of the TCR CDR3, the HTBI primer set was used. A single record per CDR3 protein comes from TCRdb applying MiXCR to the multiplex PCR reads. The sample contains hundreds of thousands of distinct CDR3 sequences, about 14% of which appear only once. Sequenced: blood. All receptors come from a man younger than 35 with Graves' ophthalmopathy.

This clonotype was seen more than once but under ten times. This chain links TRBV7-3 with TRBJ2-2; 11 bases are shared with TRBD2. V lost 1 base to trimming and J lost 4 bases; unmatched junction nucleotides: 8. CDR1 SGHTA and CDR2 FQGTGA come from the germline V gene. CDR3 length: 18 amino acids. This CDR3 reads CASSLNALAGDGTGELFF. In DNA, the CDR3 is TGTGCCAGCAGCTTAAATGCACTAGCGGGAGACGGCACCGGGGAGCTGTTTTTT.

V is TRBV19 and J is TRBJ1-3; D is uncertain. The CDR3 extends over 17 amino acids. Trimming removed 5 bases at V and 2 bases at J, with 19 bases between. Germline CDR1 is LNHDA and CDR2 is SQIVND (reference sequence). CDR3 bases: TGTGCCAGTAGTTGGAGGCCCACCGGAGGCCCTGGAAACACCATATATTTT. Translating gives CASSWRPTGGPGNTIYF.

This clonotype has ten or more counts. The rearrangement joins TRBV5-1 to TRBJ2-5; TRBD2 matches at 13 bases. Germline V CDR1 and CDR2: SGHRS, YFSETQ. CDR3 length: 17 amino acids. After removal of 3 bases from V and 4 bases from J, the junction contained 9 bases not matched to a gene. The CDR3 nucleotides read TGCGCCAGCAGCTCGGGACTAGCGGGGCGGTTCGGAGAGACCCAGTACTTC. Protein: CASSSGLAGRFGETQYF.

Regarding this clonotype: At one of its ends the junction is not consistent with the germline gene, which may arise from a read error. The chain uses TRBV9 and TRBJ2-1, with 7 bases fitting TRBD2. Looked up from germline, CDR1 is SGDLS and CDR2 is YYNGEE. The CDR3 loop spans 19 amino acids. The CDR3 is CANSHQRGGEGESYNEQFF. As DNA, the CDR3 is TGTGCCAACAGCCACCAGCGGGGCGGGGAGGGCGAATCCTACAATGAGCAGTTCTTC. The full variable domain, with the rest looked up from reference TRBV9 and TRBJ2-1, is DSGVTQTPKHLITATGQRVTLRCSPRSGDLSVYWYQQSLDQGLQFLIQYYNGEERAKGNILERFSAQQFPDLHSELNLSSLELGDSALYFCANSHQRGGEGESYNEQFFGPGTRLTVL.

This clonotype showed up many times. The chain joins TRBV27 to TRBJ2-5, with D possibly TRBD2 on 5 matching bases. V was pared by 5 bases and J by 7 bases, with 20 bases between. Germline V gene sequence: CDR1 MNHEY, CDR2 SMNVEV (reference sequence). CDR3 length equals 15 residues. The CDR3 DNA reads TGTGCCAGCAGTCCGGCGTGGGGAAACGAGGGGACCCAGTACTTC. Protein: CASSPAWGNEGTQYF.

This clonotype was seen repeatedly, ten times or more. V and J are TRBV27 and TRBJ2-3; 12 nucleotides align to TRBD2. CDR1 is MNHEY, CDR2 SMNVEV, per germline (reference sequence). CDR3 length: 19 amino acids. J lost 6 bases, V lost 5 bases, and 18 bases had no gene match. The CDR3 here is CASSQKKSSGRAQRDTQYF. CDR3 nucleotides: TGTGCCAGCAGTCAAAAAAAATCTAGCGGGAGGGCTCAAAGGGATACGCAGTATTTT.

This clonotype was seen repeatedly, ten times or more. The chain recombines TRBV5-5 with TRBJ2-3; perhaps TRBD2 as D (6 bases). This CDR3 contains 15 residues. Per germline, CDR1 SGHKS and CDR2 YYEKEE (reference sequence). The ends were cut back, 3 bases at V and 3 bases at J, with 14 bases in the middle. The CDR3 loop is CASSSEGFRTDTQYF. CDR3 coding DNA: TGTGCCAGCAGCTCGGAGGGGTTCCGGACAGATACGCAGTATTTT. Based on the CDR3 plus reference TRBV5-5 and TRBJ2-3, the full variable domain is DAGVTQSPTHLIKTRGQQVTLRCSPISGHKSVSWYQQVLGQGPQFIFQYYEKEERGRGNFPDRFSARQFPNYSSELNVNALLLGDSALYLCASSSEGFRTDTQYFGPGTRLTVL.

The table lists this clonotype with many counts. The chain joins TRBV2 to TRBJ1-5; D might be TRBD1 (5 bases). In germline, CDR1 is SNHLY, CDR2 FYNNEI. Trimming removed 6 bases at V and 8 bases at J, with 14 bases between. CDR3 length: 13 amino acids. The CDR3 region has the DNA TGTGCCAGCAGCCGGACAACCACTGAGCCCCAGCATTTT. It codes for CASSRTTTEPQHF.

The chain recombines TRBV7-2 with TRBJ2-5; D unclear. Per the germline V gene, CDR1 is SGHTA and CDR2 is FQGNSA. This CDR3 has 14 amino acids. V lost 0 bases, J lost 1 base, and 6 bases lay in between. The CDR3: CASSLAEPQETQYF. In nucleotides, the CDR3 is TGTGCCAGCAGCTTAGCGGAGCCCCAAGAGACCCAGTACTTC.

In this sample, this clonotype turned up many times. The DNA for the CDR3 is TGCGCCAGCAGCTCGGGTTATTTCGGCACTGAAGCTTTCTTT. Protein: CASSSGYFGTEAFF. This chain uses TRBV5-1 with TRBJ1-1, with D hard to call. The CDR3 contains 14 residues. Germline CDR1 SGHRS, CDR2 YFSETQ. Trimming removed 3 bases from V and 4 bases from J, with 13 bases in between. Full variable domain (missing parts from reference TRBV5-1 and TRBJ1-1): KAGVTQTPRYLIKTRGQQVTLSCSPISGHRSVSWYQQTPGQGLQFLFEYFSETQRNKGNFPGRFSGRQFSNSRSEMNVSTLELGDSALYLCASSSGYFGTEAFFGQGTRLTVV.

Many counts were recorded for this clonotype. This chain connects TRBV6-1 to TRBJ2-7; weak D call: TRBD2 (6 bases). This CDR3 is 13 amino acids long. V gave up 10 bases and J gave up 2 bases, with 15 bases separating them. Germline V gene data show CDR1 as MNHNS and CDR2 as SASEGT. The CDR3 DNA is TGTGCCATTTCGGGACTCCTGCCCTACGAGCAGTACTTC. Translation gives CAISGLLPYEQYF.

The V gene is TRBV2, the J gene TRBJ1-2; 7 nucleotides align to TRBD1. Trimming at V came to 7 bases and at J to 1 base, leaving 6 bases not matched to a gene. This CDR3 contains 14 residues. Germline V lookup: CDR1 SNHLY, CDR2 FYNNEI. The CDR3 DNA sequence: TGTGCCAGCACTGAGACAGGGAATAACTATGGCTACACCTTC. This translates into CASTETGNNYGYTF. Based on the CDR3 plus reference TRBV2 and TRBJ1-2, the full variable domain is EPEVTQTPSHQVTQMGQEVILRCVPISNHLYFYWYRQILGQKVEFLVSFYNNEISEKSEIFDDQFSVERPDGSNFTLKIRSTKLEDSAMYFCASTETGNNYGYTFGSGTRLTVV.

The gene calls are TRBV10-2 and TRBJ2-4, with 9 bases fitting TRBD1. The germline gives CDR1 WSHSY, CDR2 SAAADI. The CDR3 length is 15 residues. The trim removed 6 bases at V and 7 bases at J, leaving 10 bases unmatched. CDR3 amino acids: CASRDTGTGHNIQYF. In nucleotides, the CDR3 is TGCGCCAGCAGGGATACCGGGACAGGGCACAACATTCAGTACTTC.

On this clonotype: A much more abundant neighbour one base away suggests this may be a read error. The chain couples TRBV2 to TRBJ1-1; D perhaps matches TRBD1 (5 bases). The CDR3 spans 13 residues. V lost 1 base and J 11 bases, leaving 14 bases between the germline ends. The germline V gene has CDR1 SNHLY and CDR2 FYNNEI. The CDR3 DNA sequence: TGTGCCAGCAGTGAAGGGGGGGGGGGGGATGCTTTCTTT. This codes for CASSEGGGGDAFF. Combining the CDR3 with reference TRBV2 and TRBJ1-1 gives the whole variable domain EPEVTQTPSHQVTQMGQEVILRCVPISNHLYFYWYRQILGQKVEFLVSFYNNEISEKSEIFDDQFSVERPDGSNFTLKIRSTKLEDSAMYFCASSEGGGGDAFFGQGTRLTVV.

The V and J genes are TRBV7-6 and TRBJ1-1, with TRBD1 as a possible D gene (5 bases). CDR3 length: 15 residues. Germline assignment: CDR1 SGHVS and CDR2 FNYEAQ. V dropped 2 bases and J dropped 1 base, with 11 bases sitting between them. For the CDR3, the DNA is TGTGCCAGCAGCTTAAATGCGGGGACGAACACTGAAGCTTTCTTT. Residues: CASSLNAGTNTEAFF. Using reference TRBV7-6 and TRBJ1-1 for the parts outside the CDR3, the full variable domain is GAGVSQSPRYKVTKRGQDVALRCDPISGHVSLYWYRQALGQGPEFLTYFNYEAQQDKSGLPNDRFSAERPEGSISTLTIQRTEQRDSAMYRCASSLNAGTNTEAFFGQGTRLTVV.

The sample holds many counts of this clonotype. The CDR3 sequence: CASSAGQGASTDTQYF. In nucleotides, the CDR3 is TGTGCCAGCAGTGCGGGACAGGGGGCCAGCACAGATACGCAGTATTTT. This chain connects TRBV2 to TRBJ2-3; 12 positions agree with TRBD1. V gave up 4 bases and J gave up 0 bases; unmatched junction bases: 2. In germline, CDR1 is SNHLY, CDR2 FYNNEI. The CDR3 loop spans 16 amino acids.

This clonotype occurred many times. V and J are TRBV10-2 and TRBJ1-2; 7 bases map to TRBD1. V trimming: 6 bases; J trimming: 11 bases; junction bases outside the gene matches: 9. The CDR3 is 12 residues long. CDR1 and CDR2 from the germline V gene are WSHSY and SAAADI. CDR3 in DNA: TGCGCCAGCAGAAAACCCACAGGGGCTTACACCTTC. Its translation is CASRKPTGAYTF.

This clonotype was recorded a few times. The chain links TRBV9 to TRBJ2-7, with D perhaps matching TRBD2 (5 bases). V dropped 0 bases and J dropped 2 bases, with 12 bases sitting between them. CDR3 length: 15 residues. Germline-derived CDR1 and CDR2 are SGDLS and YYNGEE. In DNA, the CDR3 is TGTGCCAGCAGCGTAGATTCTAGCAGGACCTACGAGCAGTACTTC. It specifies CASSVDSSRTYEQYF. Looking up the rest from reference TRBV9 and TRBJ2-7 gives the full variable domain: DSGVTQTPKHLITATGQRVTLRCSPRSGDLSVYWYQQSLDQGLQFLIQYYNGEERAKGNILERFSAQQFPDLHSELNLSSLELGDSALYFCASSVDSSRTYEQYFGPGTRLTVT.